The clone carrying this T cell receptor (beta chain) has more than one count but fewer than ten. Enrolled during active infection, Seattle patients were then followed longitudinally. Original data processing: Amplifying reference gene primers gave estimates of nucleated cell counts. Here immunoSEQ multiplex PCR was the method, and the copy in TCRdb shows in-frame clones only, minus some. V and J calls plus clone size are reproduced from that table; the DNA served to infer D and trimming. The sample includes roughly 150,000 clones, approximately 86% of them seen just once. The data were obtained in a study of blood T cell repertoires in COVID-19. CDR1 and CDR2 from the germline V gene are MDHEN and SYDVKM. The CDR3 loop spans 13 amino acids. V gave up 6 bases and J gave up 6 bases, with 14 bases separating them.

The sequence came from a woman over 75 with COVID-19, enrolled during active disease. V gene TRBV28 combines with J gene TRBJ1-2, with D possibly TRBD1 on 5 matching bases. The sample comprised peripheral blood. CDR3 in amino acids: CASREDRLHGYTF. CDR3 sequence (DNA): TGTGCCAGCAGGGAAGACAGACTGCATGGCTACACCTTC.